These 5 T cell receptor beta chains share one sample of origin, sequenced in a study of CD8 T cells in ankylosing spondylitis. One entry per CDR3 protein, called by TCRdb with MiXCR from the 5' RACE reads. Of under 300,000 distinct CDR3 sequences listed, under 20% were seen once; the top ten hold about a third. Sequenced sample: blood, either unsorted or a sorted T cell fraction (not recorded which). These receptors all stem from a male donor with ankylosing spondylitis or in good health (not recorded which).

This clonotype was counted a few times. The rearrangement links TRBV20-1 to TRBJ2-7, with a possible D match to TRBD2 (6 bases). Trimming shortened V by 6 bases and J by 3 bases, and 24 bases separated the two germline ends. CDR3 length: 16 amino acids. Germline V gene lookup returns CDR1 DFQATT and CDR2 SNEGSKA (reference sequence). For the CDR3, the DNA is TGCAGTGCCCCCATGGGGTGGGCTAGCGCTAACTACGAGCAGTACTTC. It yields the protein CSAPMGWASANYEQYF.

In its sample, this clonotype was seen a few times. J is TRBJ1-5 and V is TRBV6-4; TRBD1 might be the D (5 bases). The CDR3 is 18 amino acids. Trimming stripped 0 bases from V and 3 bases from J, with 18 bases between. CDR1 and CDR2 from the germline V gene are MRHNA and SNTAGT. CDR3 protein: CASSDSTCLGANNQPQHF. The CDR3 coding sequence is TGTGCCAGCAGTGACTCGACGTGTCTAGGGGCAAACAATCAGCCCCAGCATTTT.

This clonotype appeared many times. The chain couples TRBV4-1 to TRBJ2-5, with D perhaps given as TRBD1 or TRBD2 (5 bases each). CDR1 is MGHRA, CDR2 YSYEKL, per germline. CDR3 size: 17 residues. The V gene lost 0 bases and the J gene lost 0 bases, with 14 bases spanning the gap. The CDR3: CASSQDGGHTYQETQYF. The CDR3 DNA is TGCGCCAGCAGCCAAGATGGAGGACACACGTACCAAGAGACCCAGTACTTC.

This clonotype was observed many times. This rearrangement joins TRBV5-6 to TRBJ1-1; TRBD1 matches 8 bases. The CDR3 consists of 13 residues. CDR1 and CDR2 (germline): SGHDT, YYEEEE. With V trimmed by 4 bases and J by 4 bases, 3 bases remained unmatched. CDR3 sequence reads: CASSRTGGTEAFF. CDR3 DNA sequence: TGTGCCAGCAGCCGAACAGGGGGCACTGAAGCTTTCTTT. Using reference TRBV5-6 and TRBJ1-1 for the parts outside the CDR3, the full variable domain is DAGVTQSPTHLIKTRGQQVTLRCSPKSGHDTVSWYQQALGQGPQFIFQYYEEEERQRGNFPDRFSGHQFPNYSSELNVNALLLGDSALYLCASSRTGGTEAFFGQGTRLTVV.

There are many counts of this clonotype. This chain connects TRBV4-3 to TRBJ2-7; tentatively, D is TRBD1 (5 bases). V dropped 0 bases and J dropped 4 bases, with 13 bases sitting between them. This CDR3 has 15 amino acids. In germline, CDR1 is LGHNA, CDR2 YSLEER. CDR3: CASSQDQRSGYEQYF. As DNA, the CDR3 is TGCGCCAGCAGCCAAGATCAGAGGTCAGGGTACGAGCAGTACTTC.